The 27 T cell receptor beta chains below were found in one sample sequenced in a study of cytomegalovirus exposure and HLA in healthy donors. Use of 60 Vbeta and 13 Jbeta primers characterized the PCR. The assay was immunoSEQ multiplex PCR, and TCRdb's table has in-frame clones only and misses some. In the table there are about 100,000 clones, over 60% of which are singletons. The specimen sequenced was PBMCs. These TCRs come from a female donor in good health and CMV-seropositive.

The chain couples TRBV14 to TRBJ1-2; 8 positions agree with TRBD1. Trimming took 4 bases from V and 4 from J; bases not matched to a gene: 8. Germline lookup yields CDR1 SGHDN and CDR2 FVKESK. This CDR3 has 15 amino acids. Here the CDR3 DNA reads TGTGCCAGCAGCCCTAGTGGACAGGGACCCTATGGCTACACCTTC. Amino acids: CASSPSGQGPYGYTF.

About this clone: The junction departs from germline at one end; a sequencing error may be responsible. This rearrangement joins TRBV6-5 to TRBJ2-2; 8 positions match TRBD2. There are 13 residues in the CDR3. Germline-derived CDR1 and CDR2 are MNHEY and SVGAGI. CDR3 loop: CASSYAGTRGEVF. The CDR3 DNA reads as TGTGCCAGCAGTTATGCCGGGACTAGGGGGGAGGTTTTT.

The chain couples TRBV5-4 to TRBJ2-3; TRBD2 aligns across 7 bases. CDR3 size: 15 residues. Germline CDR1 reads SGHNT; CDR2 reads YYREEE (reference sequence). V was clipped by 2 bases and J by 2 bases; unmatched bases: 5. The CDR3 here is CASSFWEGPTDTQYF. The CDR3 DNA sequence: TGTGCCAGCAGCTTTTGGGAGGGCCCCACAGATACGCAGTATTTT.

This clone was counted a single time. The rearrangement links TRBV19 to TRBJ1-2, with D maybe TRBD1 (6 bases). CDR3 length: 15 residues. Deletions cut 3 bases from V and 2 bases from J, with 13 bases between. CDR1 and CDR2 (germline): LNHDA, SQIVND (reference sequence). CDR3: CASSMGRDNNYGYTF. The CDR3 nucleotides are TGTGCCAGTAGTATGGGCCGGGACAACAACTATGGCTACACCTTC. Combining the CDR3 with reference TRBV19 and TRBJ1-2 gives the whole variable domain DGGITQSPKYLFRKEGQNVTLSCEQNLNHDAMYWYRQDPGQGLRLIYYSQIVNDFQKGDIAEGYSVSREKKESFPLTVTSAQKNPTAFYLCASSMGRDNNYGYTFGSGTRLTVV.

The chain has TRBV6-1 and TRBJ1-3; 8 bases fit TRBD1. The CDR3 is 15 amino acids. J lost 2 bases, V lost 2 bases, and 2 bases had no gene match. Germline CDR1 and CDR2: MNHNS and SASEGT. CDR3 sequence reads: CASSERDRPGNTIYF. CDR3 coding DNA: TGTGCCAGCAGTGAACGGGACAGGCCTGGAAACACCATATATTTT.

The chain carries TRBV2 and TRBJ2-2; TRBD2 matches 7 bases. The junction had 12 bases not matched to a gene; V was cut back by 7 bases and J by 4 bases. This CDR3 is 16 amino acids long. The germline gives CDR1 SNHLY, CDR2 FYNNEI. The CDR3 protein is CASTPYTRGSTGELFF. CDR3 DNA sequence: TGTGCCAGCACCCCTTATACGCGGGGGTCCACCGGGGAGCTGTTTTTT.

This clone occurred a few times. Additional DNA sequences in this sample encode the identical CDR3. The genes are TRBV7-2 and TRBJ2-5, with 7 bases identical to TRBD1. The CDR3 loop spans 15 amino acids. The germline V gene encodes CDR1 SGHTA and CDR2 FQGNSA. The J segment lost 1 base and the V segment lost 0 bases, leaving 2 bases of the junction unmatched. The CDR3 loop is CASSLARTGQETQYF. The CDR3 bases are TGTGCCAGCAGCTTAGCGCGGACAGGCCAAGAGACCCAGTACTTC. The complete variable domain, with remaining parts taken from reference TRBV7-2 and TRBJ2-5, reads GAGVSQSPSNKVTEKGKDVELRCDPISGHTALYWYRQSLGQGLEFLIYFQGNSAPDKSGLPSDRFSAERTGGSVSTLTIQRTQQEDSAVYLCASSLARTGQETQYFGPGTRLLVL.

The V call is TRBV5-1, the J call TRBJ1-1, with D tentatively TRBD1 (6 bases). Germline V gene data show CDR1 as SGHRS and CDR2 as YFSETQ. The CDR3 is 15 amino acids. V shed 2 bases and J shed 1 base, with 12 bases lying between them. CDR3 residues: CASSLDGQTNTEAFF. CDR3 sequence (DNA): TGCGCCAGCAGCTTAGACGGACAGACGAACACTGAAGCTTTCTTT.

The chain employs TRBV6-5 and TRBJ2-5; 8 bases line up with TRBD1. The ends lost 6 bases at V and 7 bases at J; junction bases unmatched: 13. The CDR3 totals 15 residues. Germline V gene lookup returns CDR1 MNHEY and CDR2 SVGAGI. CDR3 region: CASSPGQGSGLTQYF. The DNA of the CDR3 is TGTGCCAGCAGCCCCGGACAGGGCTCCGGGCTGACCCAGTACTTC.

The genes are TRBV21-1 and TRBJ1-2; the D call in the table, TRBD1, was not verified against the DNA. TRBV21-1 corresponds to a pseudogene. The CDR3 sequence is 14 residues long. The CDR3 here is CASFTGTGSDGYTF. Here the CDR3 DNA reads TGTGCCAGCTTTACCGGGACAGGGTCGGATGGCTACACCTTC.

The genes are TRBV7-2 and TRBJ1-1; TRBD1 is a possible D gene (5 bases). The CDR3 has 14 amino acids. V lost 5 bases and J lost 6, with 16 bases in between. Germline assignment: CDR1 SGHTA and CDR2 FQGNSA. Here the CDR3 reads CASSPLGGKAEAFF. CDR3 DNA: TGTGCCAGCAGCCCCCTGGGGGGTAAGGCTGAAGCTTTCTTT.

As to this clone: One end of the junction fails to match germline, which may point to a read error. The J gene is TRBJ2-6, the V gene TRBV7-9; D might be TRBD1 (6 bases). Per germline, CDR1 SEHNR and CDR2 FQNEAQ (reference sequence). CDR3 length: 16 amino acids. The CDR3 spells CASSLGRGSGANGLTF. The CDR3, as DNA: TGTGCCAGCAGCTTAGGCAGGGGTTCTGGGGCCAACGGCCTGACTTTC. Supplemented by reference TRBV7-9 and TRBJ2-6, the full variable domain reads DTGVSQNPRHKITKRGQNVTFRCDPISEHNRLYWYRQTLGQGPEFLTYFQNEAQLEKSRLLSDRFSAERPKGSFSTLEIQRTEQGDSAMYLCASSLGRGSGANGLTFGAGSRLTVL.

The rearrangement uses TRBV27 and TRBJ2-7, with 9 nucleotides matching TRBD1. Trimming cost V 5 bases and J 5 bases; bases outside gene matches: 7. The CDR3 is made up of 14 amino acids. Germline V gene lookup returns CDR1 MNHEY and CDR2 SMNVEV (reference sequence). This CDR3 reads CASSAGTGPHEQYF. CDR3 DNA sequence: TGTGCCAGCAGTGCCGGGACAGGGCCCCACGAGCAGTACTTC.

The chain recombines TRBV19 with TRBJ1-5, with 9 positions matching TRBD1. The ends lost 0 bases at V and 4 bases at J; junction bases unmatched: 13. The germline gives CDR1 LNHDA, CDR2 SQIVND (reference sequence). The CDR3 is made up of 19 amino acids. CDR3 in amino acids: CASSIDIVGGQGINQPQHF. In DNA form, the CDR3 reads TGTGCCAGTAGTATAGATATTGTGGGGGGACAGGGAATTAATCAGCCCCAGCATTTT.

This sequence joins TRBV19 and TRBJ2-3; 9 nucleotides align to TRBD2. The CDR3 has 17 residues. The V and J ends lost 5 bases and 3 bases, in that order; junction bases with no gene match: 12. From germline, CDR1 is LNHDA and CDR2 SQIVND (reference sequence). This chain's CDR3 is CASSLGASGVLTDTQYF. As DNA, the CDR3 is TGTGCCAGTAGTCTTGGGGCTAGCGGGGTTTTAACAGATACGCAGTATTTT.

As DNA, the CDR3 is TGTGCCAGCAGCTTAGTTCTGGCTAGCACAGATACGCAGTATTTT. Translating it yields CASSLVLASTDTQYF. The chain combines TRBV11-2 with TRBJ2-3; D remains ambiguous. Germline V lookup: CDR1 SGHAT, CDR2 FQNNGV. The CDR3 has 15 amino acids. Trimming took 1 base from V and 0 from J, leaving 8 bases between them. Based on the CDR3 plus reference TRBV11-2 and TRBJ2-3, the full variable domain is EAGVAQSPRYKIIEKRQSVAFWCNPISGHATLYWYQQILGQGPKLLIQFQNNGVVDDSQLPKDRFSAERLKGVDSTLKIQPAKLEDSAVYLCASSLVLASTDTQYFGPGTRLTVL.

This sequence joins TRBV5-8 and TRBJ1-1; D is undetermined. Looked up from germline, CDR1 is SGHTS and CDR2 is YDEGEE. V lost 3 bases and J 2 bases, leaving 8 bases between the germline ends. The CDR3 has 13 residues. CDR3 in DNA: TGTGCCAGCAGCTCGGGTTTAAACACTGAAGCTTTCTTT. It yields the protein CASSSGLNTEAFF.

This clone was detected only once. V is TRBV15 and J is TRBJ1-5; TRBD1 might be the D (6 bases). The CDR3 extends over 16 amino acids. Germline V gives CDR1 LNHNV, CDR2 YYDKDF (reference sequence). The V gene lost 0 bases and the J gene lost 4 bases, with 13 bases spanning the gap. This CDR3 reads CATSRDHRVGNQPQHF. CDR3 nucleotides: TGTGCCACCAGCAGAGACCACAGGGTGGGAAATCAGCCCCAGCATTTT.

This chain uses TRBV19 with TRBJ2-1, with 7 positions matching TRBD2. CDR3 length: 16 amino acids. Germline CDR1 is LNHDA and CDR2 is SQIVND (reference sequence). Germline trimming cut 5 bases from V and 2 bases from J; bases unmatched to any gene: 9. The CDR3 here is CASSWGGPGPYNEQFF. The CDR3 DNA is TGTGCCAGTAGTTGGGGAGGGCCAGGGCCCTACAATGAGCAGTTCTTC. The complete variable domain, with remaining parts taken from reference TRBV19 and TRBJ2-1, reads DGGITQSPKYLFRKEGQNVTLSCEQNLNHDAMYWYRQDPGQGLRLIYYSQIVNDFQKGDIAEGYSVSREKKESFPLTVTSAQKNPTAFYLCASSWGGPGPYNEQFFGPGTRLTVL.

The chain couples TRBV5-1 to TRBJ1-5; TRBD1 is a possible D gene (6 bases). V lost 5 bases and J 7 bases, leaving 13 bases between the germline ends. CDR1 is SGHRS, CDR2 YFSETQ, per germline. The CDR3 sequence is 13 residues long. The CDR3 sequence is CASSPQGQQPQHF. The CDR3 nucleotides read TGCGCCAGCAGTCCCCAGGGGCAACAGCCCCAGCATTTT.

The J gene is TRBJ1-2, the V gene TRBV5-4; D remains unclear. This CDR3 comprises 18 residues. The V end lost 0 bases, the J end lost 0 bases, and 18 bases lay between the germline ends. Per the germline V gene, CDR1 is SGHNT and CDR2 is YYREEE (reference sequence). For the CDR3, the DNA is TGTGCCAGCAGCTTGGACCCCCCCCTCGGGGTTACTAACTATGGCTACACCTTC. Translation gives CASSLDPPLGVTNYGYTF.

The chain has TRBV15 and TRBJ2-1; 10 nucleotides agree with TRBD1. Germline loops: CDR1 LNHNV, CDR2 YYDKDF (reference sequence). This CDR3 comprises 15 residues. V trimming: 1 base; J trimming: 3 bases; junction bases outside the gene matches: 0. The chain's CDR3 is CATSRGDRGYNEQFF. In DNA, the CDR3 is TGTGCCACCAGCAGAGGGGACAGGGGCTACAATGAGCAGTTCTTC.

The chain uses TRBV19 and TRBJ1-2; D might be TRBD1 (5 bases). Trimming removed 7 bases from V and 8 bases from J, with 20 bases in between. The length of the CDR3 is 14 residues. CDR1 is LNHDA, CDR2 SQIVND, per germline (reference sequence). The CDR3 loop reads CASTLRSGIHGYTF. The CDR3 DNA sequence: TGTGCCAGTACCCTACGATCAGGGATTCACGGCTACACCTTC.

The chain combines TRBV7-6 with TRBJ2-3, with D perhaps matching TRBD2 (6 bases). The V and J ends lost 2 bases and 1 base respectively, with 10 bases between them. Germline V gene sequence: CDR1 SGHVS, CDR2 FNYEAQ. There are 15 residues in the CDR3. The CDR3 DNA follows: TGTGCCAGCAGCTTATTCTCTAGCGGCACAGATACGCAGTATTTT. This translates into CASSLFSSGTDTQYF.

The J gene is TRBJ1-1, the V gene TRBV18; D is possibly TRBD1 (6 bases). Germline V gene lookup returns CDR1 KGHSH and CDR2 LQKENI. Between the trimmed V and J ends, which lost 5 bases and 3 bases, there was a span of 19 bases. This CDR3 is 16 amino acids long. CDR3 sequence (DNA): TGTGCCAGCTCATCAAACATGAGGGGGGGGGACACTGAAGCTTTCTTT. This gives the protein CASSSNMRGGDTEAFF.

This chain joins TRBV5-1 and TRBJ2-1; 11 positions match TRBD2. CDR3 length: 14 residues. Germline V gene lookup returns CDR1 SGHRS and CDR2 YFSETQ. With 7 bases clipped from V and 7 bases from J, the junction kept 7 bases outside the gene matches. CDR3 nucleotides: TGCGCCAGCGGCCTGGGGACTAGCGGTAATGAGCAGTTCTTC. Translating gives CASGLGTSGNEQFF.

The chain couples TRBV30 to TRBJ2-3; D is perhaps TRBD2 (6 bases). Trimming stripped 0 bases from V and 0 bases from J, with 10 bases between. The CDR3 has 15 residues. Germline V gene sequence: CDR1 GTSNPN, CDR2 SVGIG (reference sequence). CDR3 sequence: CAWSVGRPSTDTQYF. CDR3 in DNA: TGTGCCTGGAGTGTTGGGAGGCCAAGCACAGATACGCAGTATTTT.